The next 28 T cell receptor beta chains were all read from a single sample in a study of beta chain features in type 1 diabetes. Study-wide findings and caveats: Shortening of TCRB CDR3s, moderate but significant, appeared in all four CD4+ subsets of Type 1 diabetes patients.

The antigens for these receptors are not known. Expressed TCRB transcripts were sequenced, since all the RNA that had been isolated was reverse transcribed. The method was immunoSEQ multiplex PCR; TCRdb's version includes in-frame clones alone and lacks a portion of them. Of approximately 270,000 clones detected, roughly an eighth appear once; the ten largest clones hold less than 0.02%. The material sequenced was naive CD4+ T cells from blood. These receptors all stem from a man aged 30-40 years with type 1 diabetes.

This clone was detected a few times. The chain carries TRBV15 and TRBJ2-7, with TRBD2 matching 11 bases. This CDR3 has 17 amino acids. J was trimmed by 6 bases and V by 1 base; bases with no gene match: 11. CDR1 and CDR2 (germline): LNHNV, YYDKDF (reference sequence). Here the CDR3 DNA reads TGTGCCACCAGCAGAGGGACGGTAGCGGGAGGGCCGAGCGAGCAGTACTTC. This sequence encodes CATSRGTVAGGPSEQYF.

This clone has only one observation. The genes are TRBV10-3 and TRBJ2-7; 7 nucleotides align to TRBD1. Germline V gives CDR1 ENHRY, CDR2 SYGVKD. This CDR3 has 14 amino acids. V lost 6 bases and J lost 2; bases outside the gene matches: 7. CDR3 sequence (DNA): TGTGCCATCAGCTTAGACAGGGTAGCCTACGAGCAGTACTTC. Translating gives CAISLDRVAYEQYF.

This clone occurred a few times. The chain employs TRBV5-4 and TRBJ1-2; D might be TRBD1 (6 bases). Germline lookup yields CDR1 SGHNT and CDR2 YYREEE (reference sequence). The CDR3 length is 15 residues. Trimming pared 1 base from V and 7 bases from J, leaving 17 bases between. CDR3 residues: CASSLSGQSPFGYTF. The DNA for the CDR3 is TGTGCCAGCAGCTTGTCTGGACAGTCCCCTTTTGGCTACACCTTC.

This clone was seen only a few times. The chain joins TRBV27 to TRBJ2-1; TRBD2 matches 9 bases. There are 14 residues in the CDR3. Per the germline V gene, CDR1 is MNHEY and CDR2 is SMNVEV (reference sequence). Unmatched junction bases numbered 5, after V lost 2 bases and J lost 9 bases. CDR3 protein: CASSLIAGAREQFF. As DNA, the CDR3 is TGTGCCAGCAGTTTAATAGCGGGAGCCCGTGAGCAGTTCTTC.

The sample holds a few counts of this clone. This rearrangement joins TRBV11-2 to TRBJ2-5, with 7 bases that match TRBD2. Germline loops: CDR1 SGHAT, CDR2 FQNNGV. The CDR3 is made up of 15 amino acids. V trimming: 4 bases; J trimming: 5 bases; junction bases outside the gene matches: 10. CDR3 loop: CASSSLGGIGETQYF. CDR3 sequence (DNA): TGTGCCAGCAGCTCCCTCGGGGGGATTGGGGAGACCCAGTACTTC.

The chain carries TRBV7-9 and TRBJ2-7; 14 nucleotides agree with TRBD2. After removal of 2 bases from V and 5 bases from J, the junction contained 2 bases not matched to a gene. The CDR3 covers 15 residues. Germline CDR1 and CDR2: SEHNR and FQNEAQ (reference sequence). CDR3 coding DNA: TGTGCCAGCAGCTTAAGACTAGCGGGAGGGAACGAGCAGTACTTC. Encoded protein: CASSLRLAGGNEQYF.

This chain connects TRBV7-8 to TRBJ2-7, with 10 positions matching TRBD2. The CDR3 has 13 amino acids. V shed 5 bases, J shed 4 bases, and the junction held 2 bases outside the gene matches. The germline V gene encodes CDR1 SGHVS and CDR2 FQNEAQ. The CDR3 DNA follows: TGTGCCAGCAGCCGGACTAGCGGATACGAGCAGTACTTC. This encodes CASSRTSGYEQYF.

The genes are TRBV30 and TRBJ1-5, with TRBD1 as a possible D gene (5 bases). Germline V gives CDR1 GTSNPN, CDR2 SVGIG (reference sequence). This CDR3 comprises 14 residues. V lost 0 bases to trimming and J lost 5 bases, with 11 bases between them. CDR3 DNA sequence: TGTGCCTGGAGTGTACTAGGGGACTATCAGCCCCAGCATTTT. As protein: CAWSVLGDYQPQHF.

The chain joins TRBV2 to TRBJ1-1, with D hard to call. The germline V gene encodes CDR1 SNHLY and CDR2 FYNNEI. This CDR3 is 15 amino acids long. The V and J ends lost 3 bases and 1 base respectively, with 12 bases between them. This CDR3 reads CASSDMADKNTEAFF. The CDR3 DNA reads TGTGCCAGCAGTGATATGGCAGATAAGAACACTGAAGCTTTCTTT.

This clone was observed a handful of times. The chain couples TRBV18 to TRBJ2-5; TRBD1 matches 8 bases. Germline V lookup: CDR1 KGHSH, CDR2 LQKENI. The V gene end was trimmed by 3 bases and the J gene end by 1 base; junction bases not matched to a gene: 4. The CDR3 spans 15 residues. CDR3 amino acids: CASSPTGTGQETQYF. In DNA form, the CDR3 reads TGTGCCAGCTCACCGACCGGGACAGGCCAAGAGACCCAGTACTTC.

As concerns this clone: This specimen includes other DNA sequences encoding the same CDR3. This rearrangement joins TRBV7-9 to TRBJ2-5, with D possibly TRBD2 on 5 matching bases. Germline-derived CDR1 and CDR2 are SEHNR and FQNEAQ (reference sequence). CDR3 length: 13 residues. Trimming took 0 bases from V and 4 from J, leaving 6 bases between them. The CDR3 loop reads CASSLAGAETQYF. CDR3 in DNA: TGTGCCAGCAGCTTAGCGGGAGCAGAGACCCAGTACTTC. The variable domain in full, completed from reference TRBV7-9 and TRBJ2-5, reads DTGVSQNPRHKITKRGQNVTFRCDPISEHNRLYWYRQTLGQGPEFLTYFQNEAQLEKSRLLSDRFSAERPKGSFSTLEIQRTEQGDSAMYLCASSLAGAETQYFGPGTRLLVL.

The sample holds a few counts of this clone. J is TRBJ2-1 and V is TRBV7-2; 7 nucleotides align to TRBD2. The germline gives CDR1 SGHTA, CDR2 FQGNSA. This CDR3 is built from 13 residues. The V segment lost 1 base and the J segment 7 bases; nucleotides outside the gene matches: 1. CDR3 region: CASSLVGGNEQFF. In DNA, the CDR3 is TGTGCCAGCAGCTTAGTGGGGGGGAATGAGCAGTTCTTC.

The rearrangement joins TRBV7-2 to TRBJ2-3; 9 bases align to TRBD2. V trimming: 8 bases; J trimming: 0 bases; junction bases outside the gene matches: 6. The germline gives CDR1 SGHTA, CDR2 FQGNSA. This CDR3 is built from 15 residues. CDR3: CASEAGGASTDTQYF. CDR3 nucleotides: TGTGCCAGCGAGGCGGGAGGGGCTAGCACAGATACGCAGTATTTT. Full variable domain (missing parts from reference TRBV7-2 and TRBJ2-3): GAGVSQSPSNKVTEKGKDVELRCDPISGHTALYWYRQSLGQGLEFLIYFQGNSAPDKSGLPSDRFSAERTGGSVSTLTIQRTQQEDSAVYLCASEAGGASTDTQYFGPGTRLTVL.

The genes are TRBV5-1 and TRBJ2-2; D possibly corresponds to TRBD2 (6 bases). CDR1 SGHRS and CDR2 YFSETQ come from the germline V gene. The V and J ends lost 0 bases and 6 bases respectively, with 12 bases between them. This CDR3 is built from 15 residues. CDR3 in amino acids: CASSLAGGSAGELFF. Here the CDR3 DNA reads TGCGCCAGCAGCTTGGCCGGGGGTTCGGCCGGGGAGCTGTTTTTT.

About this clone itself: Other nucleotide sequences in the sample specify the same CDR3. This chain links TRBV15 with TRBJ1-5; D may be TRBD1 (6 bases). CDR3 length: 14 amino acids. V was trimmed by 0 bases and J by 4 bases, leaving 7 bases between them. Germline loops: CDR1 LNHNV, CDR2 YYDKDF (reference sequence). The CDR3 sequence is CATSRDRGNQPQHF. DNA for the CDR3: TGTGCCACCAGCAGAGACAGGGGTAATCAGCCCCAGCATTTT. The full variable domain, completed using reference TRBV15 and TRBJ1-5, is DAMVIQNPRYQVTQFGKPVTLSCSQTLNHNVMYWYQQKSSQAPKLLFHYYDKDFNNEADTPDNFQSRRPNTSFCFLDIRSPGLGDTAMYLCATSRDRGNQPQHFGDGTRLSIL.

The V call is TRBV7-8, the J call TRBJ2-1, with unresolved D. This CDR3 is 18 amino acids long. The V end lost 0 bases, the J end lost 0 bases, and 15 bases lay between the germline ends. Germline CDR1 is SGHVS and CDR2 is FQNEAQ. CDR3 nucleotide sequence: TGTGCCAGCAGCTTAGCGCGTTTGGTCGTAAGCTCCTACAATGAGCAGTTCTTC. Translation: CASSLARLVVSSYNEQFF.

Only a few counts were recorded for this clone. This chain connects TRBV15 to TRBJ1-4, with a tentative D call TRBD1 (6 bases). Trimming removed 3 bases at V and 6 bases at J, with 11 bases between. In germline, CDR1 is LNHNV, CDR2 YYDKDF (reference sequence). The CDR3 covers 14 residues. CDR3 sequence: CATSRDRGYEKLFF. The CDR3, as DNA: TGTGCCACCAGCAGGGACAGAGGATATGAAAAACTGTTTTTT.

This chain joins TRBV14 and TRBJ1-1; perhaps TRBD1 as D (5 bases). In germline, CDR1 is SGHDN, CDR2 FVKESK. The CDR3 runs to 14 residues. V was trimmed by 4 bases and J by 5 bases, leaving 14 bases between them. The CDR3 nucleotides are TGTGCCAGCAGCCCCCAGGGTGCCGGGACTGAAGCTTTCTTT. Its translation is CASSPQGAGTEAFF.

This clone was seen a few times. The V and J genes are TRBV10-3 and TRBJ2-7, with 12 bases identical to TRBD2. This CDR3 contains 14 residues. Losses at the gene ends were 2 bases for V and 7 bases for J; bases not matched to a gene: 3. CDR1 is ENHRY and CDR2 is SYGVKD in the germline V gene. The CDR3 protein is CAISEGLAGFEQYF. CDR3 in DNA: TGTGCCATCAGTGAGGGACTAGCGGGATTTGAGCAGTACTTC.

This clone was detected a few times. V and J are TRBV28 and TRBJ2-7, with 11 bases that match TRBD1. Per germline, CDR1 MDHEN and CDR2 SYDVKM. This CDR3 is 15 amino acids long. After removal of 9 bases from V and 4 bases from J, the junction contained 11 bases not matched to a gene. The chain's CDR3 is CASPPPGQGVYEQYF. CDR3 in DNA: TGTGCCAGTCCACCGCCGGGACAGGGGGTTTACGAGCAGTACTTC.

The V and J genes are TRBV5-4 and TRBJ2-1, with 11 bases lining up with TRBD2. Germline V gives CDR1 SGHNT, CDR2 YYREEE (reference sequence). After removal of 3 bases from V and 14 bases from J, the junction contained 19 bases not matched to a gene. The length of the CDR3 is 17 residues. CDR3 nucleotides: TGTGCCAGCAGCTCCTCGAGCGCCGGTAGCGGGAGGGCCACTGAGTTCTTC. This codes for CASSSSSAGSGRATEFF.

There are a few counts of this clone. V usage is TRBV15 and J usage is TRBJ2-5; 7 nucleotides match TRBD2. In germline, CDR1 is LNHNV, CDR2 YYDKDF (reference sequence). CDR3 length: 14 residues. J lost 7 bases, V lost 0 bases, and 5 bases had no gene match. Here the CDR3 DNA reads TGTGCCACCAGCAGAGATGGGGGGGGGACGACCCAGTACTTC. Its translation is CATSRDGGGTTQYF.

This clone was seen only a few times. The chain has TRBV6-1 and TRBJ1-5; no reliable D call. The CDR3 loop spans 13 amino acids. CDR1 and CDR2 from the germline V gene are MNHNS and SASEGT. V was cut by 2 bases and J by 11 bases, with 13 bases left in between. The CDR3 here is CASSENVAGSQHF. The CDR3 coding sequence is TGTGCCAGCAGTGAAAATGTAGCGGGGTCCCAGCATTTT.

This clone showed up just a few times. The rearrangement joins TRBV6-5 to TRBJ2-2; possibly TRBD1 for D (6 bases). V shed 6 bases and J shed 5 bases, with 16 bases lying between them. This CDR3 is 15 amino acids long. CDR1 is MNHEY, CDR2 SVGAGI, per germline. This chain's CDR3 is CASRPTGHRTGELFF. The DNA for the CDR3 is TGTGCCAGCAGACCCACGGGACATCGTACCGGGGAGCTGTTTTTT.

This clone occurred a few times. The chain has TRBV7-9 and TRBJ2-5; 8 nucleotides agree with TRBD1. CDR3 size: 16 residues. CDR1 is SEHNR, CDR2 FQNEAQ, per germline (reference sequence). Trimming cost V 3 bases and J 1 base; bases outside gene matches: 7. The CDR3 sequence: CASSFGIGQGQETQYF. CDR3 coding DNA: TGTGCCAGCAGCTTTGGAATAGGACAGGGCCAAGAGACCCAGTACTTC.

This clone was observed a handful of times. CDR3 bases: TGTGCCAGCTCACCAGGGACAAATCAGGAGACCCAGTACTTC. Protein sequence: CASSPGTNQETQYF. The gene calls are TRBV18 and TRBJ2-5; tentatively, D is TRBD1 (6 bases). Germline values: CDR1 KGHSH, CDR2 LQKENI. The CDR3 has 14 amino acids. V lost 2 bases and J 5 bases, leaving 12 bases between the germline ends.

In this sample, this clone turned up a few times. The V and J genes are TRBV5-4 and TRBJ2-2; the D is unclear. Per germline, CDR1 SGHNT and CDR2 YYREEE (reference sequence). Deletions cut 4 bases from V and 6 bases from J, with 7 bases between. The CDR3 loop spans 12 amino acids. CDR3 DNA sequence: TGTGCCAGCAGCGCACAGTCCGGGGAGCTGTTTTTT. Its protein product is CASSAQSGELFF.

This clone was found a few times. This rearrangement joins TRBV2 to TRBJ2-2; 12 bases fit TRBD2. Germline CDR1 and CDR2: SNHLY and FYNNEI. CDR3 length: 14 amino acids. The V gene end was trimmed by 5 bases and the J gene end by 7 bases; junction bases not matched to a gene: 2. The DNA for the CDR3 is TGTGCCAGCAGTTCGACTAGCGGGAGCGGGGAGCTGTTTTTT. Protein: CASSSTSGSGELFF.